This T cell receptor beta chain was captured in a study of cytomegalovirus exposure and HLA in healthy donors. The CDR3 spans 11 residues. Trimming shortened V by 5 bases and J by 8 bases, and 12 bases separated the two germline ends. The V gene's germline CDR1 is DFQATT and CDR2 SNEGSKA (reference sequence). Remarks on this clone: Its matching antigen is unknown.

General study points: In vitro work confirmed that three CMV-associated chains recognize CMV antigens.

The PCR ran on 60 Vbeta and 13 Jbeta primers. Sequencing was performed with immunoSEQ multiplex PCR; in TCRdb, only in-frame clones are kept and a portion is missing. The sample has around 170,000 clones, around 86% seen once; the top ten hold approximately 0.74%. The V call is TRBV20-1, the J call TRBJ1-2; D is perhaps TRBD1 (6 bases). The source material was PBMCs. The receptor was derived from a woman in her late teens or twenties in good health and CMV-seronegative. The CDR3 nucleotides are TGCAGTGCTGACCGGGACAAGGGCTACACCTTC. Translation: CSADRDKGYTF.